This TCR beta chain derives from a study of T cell responses to AZD1222 COVID-19 vaccine. Clones were read by immunoSEQ multiplex PCR, and TCRdb kept only the in-frame ones, dropping some. The data contain 90,000 to 120,000 clones, roughly 89% of them singletons. Findings and limits, study-wide: Clonal diversity may have been underestimated, and the donors were mostly white British, with more females than males.

Worth noting for this clone: Its antigen is not known.

The origin of this receptor is an adult in good health. The material sequenced was peripheral blood, taken on day 0 of AZD1222 vaccination.

CDR3 sequence reads: CASSKGADSGTLHF. The CDR3 DNA follows: TGTGCCAGTAGTAAAGGGGCCGACTCGGGGACCCTCCACTTT. This sequence joins TRBV19 and TRBJ1-6; TRBD1 might be the D (5 bases). Per the germline V gene, CDR1 is LNHDA and CDR2 is SQIVND (reference sequence). Trimming removed 4 bases from V and 14 bases from J, with 18 bases in between. CDR3 length: 14 amino acids.